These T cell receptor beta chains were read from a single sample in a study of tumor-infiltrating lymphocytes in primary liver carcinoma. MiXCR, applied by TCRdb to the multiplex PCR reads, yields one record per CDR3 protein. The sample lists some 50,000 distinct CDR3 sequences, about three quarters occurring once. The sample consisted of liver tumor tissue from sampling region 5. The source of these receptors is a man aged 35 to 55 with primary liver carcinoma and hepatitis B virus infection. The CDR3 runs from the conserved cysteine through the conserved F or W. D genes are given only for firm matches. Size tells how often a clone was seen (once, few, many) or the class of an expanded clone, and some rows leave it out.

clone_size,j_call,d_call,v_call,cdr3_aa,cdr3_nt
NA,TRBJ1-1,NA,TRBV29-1,CSVAIRSYTKAFF,TGCAGTGTTGCAATCCGGAGTTACACTAAAGCTTTCTTT
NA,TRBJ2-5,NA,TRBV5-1,CTSSPEQVLPQETLYF,TGCACCAGCAGCCCCGAGCAAGTCCTCCCCCAAGAGACCCTGTACTTC
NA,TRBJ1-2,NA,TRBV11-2,CADSSLAGTGGLFYGYTF,TGTGCCGACAGCTCCCTGGCCGGGACGGGGGGCCTTTTCTATGGCTACACCTTC
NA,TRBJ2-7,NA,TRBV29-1,CRVVLQATYEQYF,TGTAGAGTTGTTTTGCAGGCGACCTACGAGCAGTACTTC
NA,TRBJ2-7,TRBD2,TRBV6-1,CVSSEAVSGRGEQYF,TGTGTCAGCAGTGAAGCGGTTAGCGGGAGGGGGGAGCAGTACTTT
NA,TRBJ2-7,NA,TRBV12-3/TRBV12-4,CASSPHRLPYEQYF,TGTGCCAGCAGTCCTCACAGGTTACCCTACGAGCAATACTTC
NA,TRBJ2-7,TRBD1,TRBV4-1,CVSSPQGGQGAYEQYF,TGCGTCAGTAGCCCACAAGGCGGACAGGGGGCCTACGAGCAGTACTTC
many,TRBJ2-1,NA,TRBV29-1,CSVDRARDEQFF,TGCAGCGTTGATAGGGCCCGTGATGAGCAGTTCTTC
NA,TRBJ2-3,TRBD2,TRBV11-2,CASSSTTSGRAGRGTQCF,TGTGCCAGCAGCTCAACTACTAGCGGGAGGGCGGGGCGAGGTACGCAGTGTTTT
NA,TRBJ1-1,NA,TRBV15,CATSRDKVEAFF,TGTGCCACCAGCAGAGATAAAGTTGAAGCTTTCTTT
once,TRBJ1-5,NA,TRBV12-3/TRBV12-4,CASSFSSNQLQHF,TGTGCCAGCAGTTTCAGCAGCAATCAGCTCCAGCATTTT
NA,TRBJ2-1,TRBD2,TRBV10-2,CAGSVLASRRSSYNEQFF,TGCGCCGGCAGTGTACTAGCGTCTCGACGGAGCTCCTACAACGAGCAGTTCTTT
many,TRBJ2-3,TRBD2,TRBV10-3,CAISEGGAGGQRGTDTQYF,TGTGCCATCAGTGAAGGAGGAGCGGGAGGGCAACGGGGCACAGATACGCAGTATTTT
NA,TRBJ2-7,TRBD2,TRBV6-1,CGSSERGSYEQYF,TGTGGCAGCAGTGAGCGGGGGTCCTATGAGCAGTACTTC
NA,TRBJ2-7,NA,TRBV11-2,CASSSAQGGGQYF,TGTGCCAGCAGCTCTGCCCAGGGGGGCGGGCAGTACTTC
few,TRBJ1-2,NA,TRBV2,CAGRTYSINYGYTF,TGTGCCGGGAGGACTTATTCTATTAACTATGGCTACACCTTC
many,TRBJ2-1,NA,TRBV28,CASSSRDFAYNEQFF,TGTGCCAGCAGTTCCCGGGACTTCGCCTACAATGAGCAGTTCTTC
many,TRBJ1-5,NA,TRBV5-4,CASSLDHQPQHF,TGTGCCAGCAGCCTCGACCATCAGCCCCAGCATTTT
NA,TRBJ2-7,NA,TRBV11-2,CASSSTRGRRYGQLF,TGTGCCAGCAGCTCAACCCGGGGGAGAAGATACGGGCAGTTGTTC
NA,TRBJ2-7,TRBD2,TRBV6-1,CASSETASGRGEQYF,TGTGCCAGCAGTGAAACGGCAAGCGGGAGGGGGGAGCAGTACTTC
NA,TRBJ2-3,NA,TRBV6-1,CASSPTGEGLQYF,TGTGCCAGCAGTCCGACAGGGGAGGGTTTGCAGTATTTT
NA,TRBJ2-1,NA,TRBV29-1,CGVEEIIGNEQLF,TGCGGCGTTGAAGAGATCATTGGCAATGAGCAGCTCTTC
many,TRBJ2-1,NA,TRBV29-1,CSVSQVYNEQFF,TGCAGCGTTTCACAGGTCTACAATGAGCAGTTCTTC
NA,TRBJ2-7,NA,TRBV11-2,CANTPLEAAQYEQYF,TGTGCCAACACCCCCTTGGAAGCGGCCCAATATGAGCAGTACTTC
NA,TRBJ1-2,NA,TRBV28,CASSLKVYGYTF,TGTGCCAGCAGTTTAAAGGTTTATGGCTACACCTTC
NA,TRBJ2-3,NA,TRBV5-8,CASSPSRRAVDTQYF,TGTGCCAGCAGCCCTAGCAGGAGGGCTGTAGATACGCAGTATTTT
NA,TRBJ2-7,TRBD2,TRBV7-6,CASSLVSGTSGAYERYF,TGTGCCAGCAGCTTAGTATCCGGGACCAGCGGGGCCTACGAGCGGTACTTC
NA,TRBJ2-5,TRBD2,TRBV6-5,CVSSYSVLAGEGATQYF,TGTGTCAGCAGTTACTCGGTTCTAGCGGGAGAAGGGGCGACCCAGTATTTC
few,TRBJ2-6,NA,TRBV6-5,CASSPQTGAEANVLTF,TGTGCCAGCAGTCCTCAAACAGGCGCAGAGGCCAACGTCCTGACTTTC
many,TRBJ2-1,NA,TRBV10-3,CAISEEGEQFF,TGTGCCATCAGTGAGGAGGGTGAGCAGTTCTTC
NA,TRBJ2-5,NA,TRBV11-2,CASSLERGTEILYF,TGTGCCAGCAGCTTAGAAAGGGGCACTGAGATCCTGTACTTC
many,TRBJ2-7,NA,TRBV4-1,CASPQGEQYF,TGCGCCAGCCCCCAGGGCGAGCAGTACTTC
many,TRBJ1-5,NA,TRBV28,CASSLTRDNQPQHF,TGTGCCAGCAGTTTAACCAGGGACAATCAGCCCCAGCATTTT
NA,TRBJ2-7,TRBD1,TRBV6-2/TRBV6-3,CANSSGQSSYEQYF,TGCGCCAACAGTTCGGGACAGAGCTCCTACGAGCAGTACTTC
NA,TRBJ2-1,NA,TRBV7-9,CASSGRGGNDEQFF,TGTGCCAGCAGCGGCAGGGGGGGTAACGATGAGCAGTTCTTC
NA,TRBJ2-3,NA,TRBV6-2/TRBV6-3,CASNTMDSRDGTDAQYF,TGTGCCAGCAACACGATGGATTCCCGGGACGGCACAGATGCGCAGTACTTT
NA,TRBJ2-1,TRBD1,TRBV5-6,CVSSFGTADEQFF,TGTGTCAGCAGCTTCGGGACAGCCGATGAGCAGTTCTTC
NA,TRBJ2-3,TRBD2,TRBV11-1,CTGSLGTNTQTDTHYF,TGTACCGGCAGCCTCGGGACTAACACACAAACAGATACGCACTATTTT
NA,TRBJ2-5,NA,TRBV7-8,CVSSPLYNTQETQYF,TGTGTCAGCAGCCCCCTCTACAATACTCAAGAGACCCAGTACTTC
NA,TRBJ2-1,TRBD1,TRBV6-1,CASTEGTAGNEQFF,TGTGCCAGCACTGAAGGGACAGCTGGCAATGAGCAGTTCTTC
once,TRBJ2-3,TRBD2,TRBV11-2,CAGGPPTSGSTYTQYF,TGTGCCGGCGGCCCCCCGACTAGCGGCAGCACATATACGCAGTATTTT
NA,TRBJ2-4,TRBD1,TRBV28,CARSSHAGGNIQYF,TGTGCCAGAAGTTCACACGCAGGGGGAAACATTCAGTACTTC
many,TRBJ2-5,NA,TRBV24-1,CATSDSGTEETQYF,TGTGCCACCAGTGATTCGGGGACTGAAGAGACCCAGTACTTC
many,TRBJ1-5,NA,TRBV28,CASSLMTGGINQPQHF,TGTGCCAGCAGTTTAATGACGGGGGGCATCAATCAGCCCCAGCATTTT
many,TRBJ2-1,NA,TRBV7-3,CASSPNAGSYNEQFF,TGTGCCAGCAGCCCGAATGCCGGGTCTTACAATGAGCAGTTCTTC
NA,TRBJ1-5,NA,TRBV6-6,CASSYRVEYSNQSQHF,TGTGCCAGCAGTTACCGAGTAGAATATAGCAATCAGTCCCAACATTTT
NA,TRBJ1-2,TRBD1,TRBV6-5,CAISDRGKSYGNTF,TGTGCCATTTCGGACAGGGGAAAAAGCTATGGCAACACCTTC
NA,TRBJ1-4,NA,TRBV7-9,CASSSQEEKLVF,TGTGCCAGCAGCTCGCAGGAGGAAAAACTGGTTTTT
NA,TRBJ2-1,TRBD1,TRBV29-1,CSVSGTGGLEQFF,TGCAGCGTATCCGGGACAGGGGGCCTAGAGCAGTTCTTC
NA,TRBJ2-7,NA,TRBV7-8,CTSRGDTSYEQYF,TGTACTAGCAGGGGGGATACATCCTACGAGCAGTACTTC